This is a list of T cell receptor beta chains from one sample in a study of blood T cell repertoires in COVID-19. The method was immunoSEQ multiplex PCR; TCRdb's version includes in-frame clones alone and lacks a portion of them. Of over 75,000 clones in the sample, 78% were seen once. The sequenced material came from peripheral blood. The receptors here all came from a human donor in a cohort sampled during active COVID-19. CDR3s include the opening cysteine and the closing phenylalanine or tryptophan. A D gene is named only where the DNA matches it firmly. Only part of the rows carry a size: once, few, many, or a class if the clone is expanded.

V: TRBV7-2
D: -
size: -
J: TRBJ2-7
DNA: TGTGCCAGCAGCTTATACCAGGGCCTCTACGAGCAGTACTTC
CDR3: CASSLYQGLYEQYF

V: TRBV6-5
D: TRBD1
size: -
J: TRBJ1-5
DNA: TGTGCCAGCAGTCCCCTCACAGGGGTGGGACAGCCCCAGCATTTT
CDR3: CASSPLTGVGQPQHF

V: TRBV5-4
D: -
size: -
J: TRBJ2-7
DNA: TGTGCCAGCAGCTTGGGCGTCGGTTCCTACGAGCAGTACTTC
CDR3: CASSLGVGSYEQYF

V: TRBV7-9
D: TRBD2
size: -
J: TRBJ2-4
DNA: TGTGCCAGCAGCCCCCTGGGTAGGGAGGGGCAGTACTTC
CDR3: CASSPLGREGQYF

V: TRBV4-3
D: -
size: -
J: TRBJ1-2
DNA: TGCGCCAGCAGCCAAGTCGCCCTAGAGGGCTATGGCTACACCTTC
CDR3: CASSQVALEGYGYTF

V: TRBV30
D: TRBD2
size: once
J: TRBJ2-1
DNA: TGTGCCTGGAGTGTTAGGGGACTAGCGGGAGTCGGTGGTGAGCAGTTCTTC
CDR3: CAWSVRGLAGVGGEQFF

V: TRBV6-5
D: -
size: -
J: TRBJ1-1
DNA: TGTGCCAGCAGTTACGGCACGGGGAAAACTGAAGCTTTCTTT
CDR3: CASSYGTGKTEAFF

V: TRBV27
D: -
size: -
J: TRBJ2-1
DNA: TGTGCCAGCAGTTTATCCACAGGTTCTAGCTCCTACAATGAGCAGTTCTTC
CDR3: CASSLSTGSSSYNEQFF

V: TRBV5-4
D: -
size: -
J: TRBJ2-1
DNA: TGTGCCAGCAGCTTGGCAGGTGAGCAGTTCTTC
CDR3: CASSLAGEQFF

V: TRBV19
D: -
size: -
J: TRBJ1-4
DNA: TGTGCCAGTAGTATAAGTAGGGGCGCAACTAATGAAAAACTGTTTTTT
CDR3: CASSISRGATNEKLFF

V: TRBV5-4
D: TRBD1
size: -
J: TRBJ2-3
DNA: TGTGCCAGCAGCTTGCAGGGGGCCACAGATACGCAGTATTTT
CDR3: CASSLQGATDTQYF

V: TRBV6-5
D: TRBD1
size: -
J: TRBJ2-7
DNA: TGTGCCACCCAAACGGGGTACAGGGGACACGAGCAGTACTTC
CDR3: CATQTGYRGHEQYF

V: TRBV28
D: TRBD2
size: -
J: TRBJ2-5
DNA: TGTGCCAGCAGTTTTGCTAGCGGCCTGGGGACCCAGTACTTC
CDR3: CASSFASGLGTQYF

V: TRBV15
D: -
size: -
J: TRBJ1-2
DNA: TGTGCCACCAGCAGAGATACCGGTTACTATGGCTACACCTTC
CDR3: CATSRDTGYYGYTF

V: TRBV19
D: -
size: -
J: TRBJ1-5
DNA: TGTGCCAGTAGTATCCTAGGGGGGGAAGATCAGCCCCAGCATTTT
CDR3: CASSILGGEDQPQHF

V: TRBV5-4
D: -
size: -
J: TRBJ2-7
DNA: TGTGCCAGCAGCCGAGGCTCCTACGAGCAGTACTTC
CDR3: CASSRGSYEQYF

V: TRBV19
D: TRBD1
size: many
J: TRBJ1-2
DNA: TGTGCCAGTAGTGGAAAGACAGGGATAGCTAACTATGGCTACACCTTC
CDR3: CASSGKTGIANYGYTF

V: TRBV9
D: TRBD1
size: many
J: TRBJ1-1
DNA: TGTGCCAGCAGCGTGTCCCGGGACAGGGGGCAGTACACTGAAGCTTTCTTT
CDR3: CASSVSRDRGQYTEAFF

V: TRBV28
D: -
size: -
J: TRBJ1-5
DNA: TGTGCCAGCAGTTGGTACAGCAATAGCAATCAGCCCCAGCATTTT
CDR3: CASSWYSNSNQPQHF

V: TRBV12-1
D: -
size: -
J: TRBJ2-1
DNA: TGTGCCAGCAGCTTATCCGGACAGGCACCCTACAATGAGCAGTTCTTC
CDR3: CASSLSGQAPYNEQFF

V: TRBV30
D: -
size: -
J: TRBJ2-3
DNA: TGTGCCTGGAGTGGTCTCGGGAGCACAGATACGCAGTATTTT
CDR3: CAWSGLGSTDTQYF

V: TRBV21-1
D: -
size: -
J: TRBJ2-3
DNA: TGTGCCAGCAGCAGGGGGGAGCGGGCAGATACGCAGTATTTT
CDR3: CASSRGERADTQYF